A single sample is the source of the 31 T cell receptor beta chains below, sequenced in a study of blood T cell repertoires in COVID-19. Generated by immunoSEQ multiplex PCR, the TCRdb table keeps only in-frame clones and is missing some. The sample gives roughly 700,000 clones, over 80% of which show up once; under 0.3% is in the top ten. The sequenced sample consisted of peripheral blood. These receptors were obtained from a woman under 30 with acute or convalescent COVID-19.

The chain links TRBV27 to TRBJ1-4; 10 nucleotides align to TRBD1. In germline, CDR1 is MNHEY, CDR2 SMNVEV (reference sequence). The CDR3 contains 16 residues. With V trimmed by 4 bases and J by 8 bases, 10 bases remained unmatched. The CDR3, as DNA: TGTGCCAGCAGTTCGCTTTGGGACAGGGGAGGGGAAAAACTGTTTTTT. Its protein product is CASSSLWDRGGEKLFF.

The rearrangement joins TRBV3-1 (or the pseudogene TRBV3-2) to TRBJ1-2, with D perhaps matching TRBD1 (6 bases). Germline V CDR1 and CDR2: LGHDT, YNNKEL (reference sequence). The CDR3 runs to 15 residues. V lost 5 bases and J 4 bases, leaving 17 bases between the germline ends. The CDR3 spells CASSSSRTASYGYTF. The CDR3 region has the DNA TGTGCCAGCAGCTCATCCCGGACAGCGAGCTATGGCTACACCTTC.

CDR3 in DNA: TGTGCCAGCAGTCCAGGGGGCGCGATGTACGGCTACACCTTC. As protein: CASSPGGAMYGYTF. The chain recombines TRBV28 with TRBJ1-2; 8 nucleotides agree with TRBD1. Trimming cost V 5 bases and J 8 bases; bases outside gene matches: 10. The germline V gene encodes CDR1 MDHEN and CDR2 SYDVKM. This CDR3 region has 14 residues.

This chain links TRBV7-6 with TRBJ1-2; 9 nucleotides agree with TRBD1. This CDR3 has 14 residues. The junction had 5 bases not matched to a gene; V was cut back by 4 bases and J by 5 bases. Germline lookup yields CDR1 SGHVS and CDR2 FNYEAQ. CDR3 sequence: CASSSGTGFYGYTF. CDR3 bases: TGTGCCAGCAGCTCCGGGACAGGGTTTTATGGCTACACCTTC.

V and J are TRBV19 and TRBJ2-2; 7 bases agree with TRBD1. Per the germline V gene, CDR1 is LNHDA and CDR2 is SQIVND (reference sequence). Trimming removed 7 bases from V and 2 bases from J; junction bases left unmatched: 13. The CDR3 runs to 17 residues. The CDR3 loop is CASMSWLGTANTGELFF. CDR3 coding DNA: TGTGCCAGTATGTCGTGGTTGGGGACAGCCAACACCGGGGAGCTGTTTTTT.

The CDR3 nucleotides read TGCGCCAGCAGCCTTTGGGCAGGTCCCATGTACTTC. Translating it yields CASSLWAGPMYF. The chain combines TRBV5-1 with TRBJ2-7; D is uncertain. The CDR3 consists of 12 residues. From germline, CDR1 is SGHRS and CDR2 YFSETQ. Trimming stripped 4 bases from V and 12 bases from J, with 17 bases between.

This chain joins TRBV3-1 (or the pseudogene TRBV3-2) and TRBJ2-1, with D maybe TRBD1 (5 bases). The CDR3 is 15 residues long. V lost 4 bases, J lost 0 bases, and 10 bases lay in between. Germline V gene sequence: CDR1 LGHDT, CDR2 YNNKEL (reference sequence). The CDR3 bases are TGTGCCAGCAGCCGGCAGGGAAGCTCCTACAATGAGCAGTTCTTC. Protein: CASSRQGSSYNEQFF.

The CDR3 region has the DNA TGTGCCAGCAGCGCTCCCATCTTGAGGGGCTACACCTTC. Encoded protein: CASSAPILRGYTF. This chain uses TRBV2 with TRBJ1-2; unclear D gene. V was shortened by 6 bases and J by 8 bases, with 16 bases between the two germline ends. The CDR3 totals 13 residues. The germline V gene encodes CDR1 SNHLY and CDR2 FYNNEI.

V is TRBV21-1 and J is TRBJ2-7; the tabulated D call, TRBD1, remains unverified against the DNA. TRBV21-1 has pseudogene status. This CDR3 comprises 15 residues. The CDR3 sequence is CASSKGCRSAYEQYF. DNA of the CDR3: TGTGCCAGCAGCAAAGGGTGCAGGTCCGCCTACGAGCAGTACTTC.

This chain links TRBV6-4 with TRBJ1-5; perhaps TRBD1 as D (6 bases). There are 14 residues in the CDR3. The germline V and J ends were trimmed by 6 bases and 3 bases, with 12 bases remaining between them. CDR1 and CDR2 from the germline V gene are MRHNA and SNTAGT. As DNA, the CDR3 is TGTGCCAGCAGCCCGGACAGCCACAATCAGCCCCAGCATTTT. Residues: CASSPDSHNQPQHF.

The V call is TRBV30, the J call TRBJ1-2; 10 bases are shared with TRBD1. Losses at the gene ends were 1 base for V and 6 bases for J; bases not matched to a gene: 14. This CDR3 is built from 17 residues. In germline, CDR1 is GTSNPN, CDR2 SVGIG (reference sequence). The CDR3 nucleotides read TGTGCCTGGAGTGCAAGGGGGCTGTTGACAGGGGGCCATGGCTACACCTTC. This gives the protein CAWSARGLLTGGHGYTF.

This chain joins TRBV6-2 or TRBV6-3 and TRBJ1-6, with a weak D call TRBD1 (6 bases). Looked up from germline, CDR1 is MNHEY and CDR2 is SVGEGT. The CDR3 has 16 amino acids. Trimming removed 5 bases at V and 9 bases at J, with 20 bases between. CDR3 nucleotides: TGTGCCAGCAGTCCCTGCGAAAAAACGACAGGTTCACCCCTCCACTTT. Translated, it gives CASSPCEKTTGSPLHF.

CDR3 sequence reads: CAGGTLAGELFF. The CDR3 DNA reads as TGTGCCGGGGGGACGTTGGCCGGGGAGCTGTTTTTT. This chain links TRBV19 with TRBJ2-2; D may be TRBD2 (6 bases). Trimming removed 11 bases from V and 6 bases from J, with 13 bases in between. The CDR3 loop spans 12 amino acids. Germline CDR1 reads LNHDA; CDR2 reads SQIVND (reference sequence).

The gene calls are TRBV5-5 and TRBJ2-3; 9 bases fit TRBD2. CDR1 and CDR2 (germline): SGHKS, YYEKEE (reference sequence). The CDR3 extends over 14 amino acids. J was trimmed by 6 bases and V by 2 bases; bases with no gene match: 4. The CDR3 region has the DNA TGTGCCAGCAGCTTAGGGACTAGCTTCGATACGCAGTATTTT. It specifies CASSLGTSFDTQYF.

This clone was detected a few times. CDR3 nucleotides: TGCAGCGTTGGGGAGTTCTCTGGAAACACCATATATTTT. It specifies CSVGEFSGNTIYF. The chain carries TRBV29-1 and TRBJ1-3; D remains unclear. The length of the CDR3 is 13 residues. CDR1 and CDR2 (germline): SQVTM, ANQGSEA. With 4 bases removed from V and 0 bases from J, the gap between germline ends came to 7 bases.

This chain connects TRBV2 to TRBJ2-5; the match to TRBD2 covers 15 bases. This CDR3 is 17 amino acids long. The ends lost 9 bases at V and 3 bases at J; junction bases unmatched: 11. Germline lookup yields CDR1 SNHLY and CDR2 FYNNEI. CDR3 DNA: TGTGCCAGGTCCGGACTAGCGGGGGGGCCGACAGAAGAGACCCAGTACTTC. This gives the protein CARSGLAGGPTEETQYF.

This clone was detected once. The chain has TRBV23-1 and TRBJ2-7; 9 nucleotides agree with TRBD2. TRBV23-1 is an open reading frame whose function is uncertain. Trimming at V came to 7 bases and at J to 2 bases, leaving 0 bases not matched to a gene. The CDR3 sequence is 12 residues long. CDR3 region: CASIAGAYEQYF. CDR3 DNA: TGCGCCAGCATAGCGGGGGCCTACGAGCAGTACTTC.

The CDR3 nucleotides are TGTGCCTGGCTAAACTATGGCTACACCTTC. It is translated as CAWLNYGYTF. V gene TRBV30 combines with J gene TRBJ1-2, with D hard to call. This CDR3 region has 10 residues. The germline gives CDR1 GTSNPN, CDR2 SVGIG (reference sequence). V was cut by 5 bases and J by 2 bases, with 3 bases left in between. The whole variable domain, filled in from reference TRBV30 and TRBJ1-2, reads SQTIHQWPATLVQPVGSPLSLECTVEGTSNPNLYWYRQAAGRGLQLLFYSVGIGQISSEVPQNLSASRPQDRQFILSSKKLLLSDSGFYLCAWLNYGYTFGSGTRLTVV.

The V gene is TRBV7-2, the J gene TRBJ1-2; 10 nucleotides align to TRBD1. The CDR3 runs 14 residues. CDR1 is SGHTA and CDR2 is FQGNSA in the germline V gene. The ends lost 3 bases at V and 4 bases at J; junction bases unmatched: 2. The CDR3 region is CASSLTGGAYGYTF. The CDR3 DNA is TGTGCCAGCAGCTTGACAGGGGGCGCCTATGGCTACACCTTC.

The chain employs TRBV7-9 and TRBJ2-3, with 8 bases that match TRBD2. The CDR3 has 18 residues. Trimming cost V 1 base and J 1 base; bases outside gene matches: 10. Germline V gene data show CDR1 as SEHNR and CDR2 as FQNEAQ (reference sequence). In DNA form, the CDR3 reads TGTGCCAGCAGCTTAGGTAGCGGGGTAGTCGGTGGCACAGATACGCAGTATTTT. Translation: CASSLGSGVVGGTDTQYF. The full variable domain, in which reference TRBV7-9 and TRBJ2-3 provide the parts outside the CDR3, is DTGVSQNPRHKITKRGQNVTFRCDPISEHNRLYWYRQTLGQGPEFLTYFQNEAQLEKSRLLSDRFSAERPKGSFSTLEIQRTEQGDSAMYLCASSLGSGVVGGTDTQYFGPGTRLTVL.

V is TRBV19 and J is TRBJ1-5; no clear D. CDR3 size: 13 residues. V was shortened by 5 bases and J by 3 bases, with 8 bases between the two germline ends. The germline V gene has CDR1 LNHDA and CDR2 SQIVND (reference sequence). The CDR3 is CASSLRDNQPQHF. The CDR3 region has the DNA TGTGCCAGTAGTTTGCGAGACAATCAGCCCCAGCATTTT.

The chain carries TRBV5-8 and TRBJ1-2; TRBD1 might be the D (6 bases). CDR1 and CDR2 (germline): SGHTS, YDEGEE. The CDR3 is 14 residues long. V was pared by 7 bases and J by 4 bases, with 17 bases between. The CDR3 DNA is TGTGCCAGCCGCCGACAGGCGGTTTCCTATGGCTACACCTTC. As protein: CASRRQAVSYGYTF.

The chain combines TRBV30 with TRBJ1-3, with TRBD1 matching 7 bases. The germline V gene has CDR1 GTSNPN and CDR2 SVGIG (reference sequence). This CDR3 has 15 amino acids. The V gene end was trimmed by 1 base and the J gene end by 1 base; junction bases not matched to a gene: 4. The CDR3 bases are TGTGCCTGGAGTGACGGGACAGCGTCTGGAAACACCATATATTTT. Translation gives CAWSDGTASGNTIYF.

J is TRBJ2-5 and V is TRBV3-1 (or the pseudogene TRBV3-2), with 13 nucleotides matching TRBD2. CDR1 and CDR2 (germline): LGHDT, YNNKEL (reference sequence). The CDR3 is made up of 20 amino acids. The junction had 18 bases not matched to a gene; V was cut back by 3 bases and J by 5 bases. The CDR3 DNA reads TGTGCCAGCAGCCAGAGGGGAGGGACTAGCGGGGATCTTCCAATGGAGACCCAGTACTTC. This encodes CASSQRGGTSGDLPMETQYF.

This chain joins TRBV19 and TRBJ1-2; 7 positions match TRBD1. V dropped 0 bases and J dropped 3; count of bases not matched to a gene: 10. CDR1 is LNHDA, CDR2 SQIVND, per germline (reference sequence). This CDR3 has 17 amino acids. CDR3 protein: CASSIDGSAGGDYGYTF. DNA of the CDR3: TGTGCCAGTAGTATAGATGGATCGGCAGGGGGAGACTATGGCTACACCTTC.

The chain combines TRBV6-1 with TRBJ1-2, with D hard to call. This CDR3 has 15 residues. CDR1 is MNHNS and CDR2 is SASEGT in the germline V gene. With 3 bases removed from V and 2 bases from J, the gap between germline ends came to 13 bases. The CDR3 is CASSDLIEVNYGYTF. CDR3 nucleotide sequence: TGTGCCAGCAGTGATCTAATAGAGGTGAACTATGGCTACACCTTC.

The rearrangement uses TRBV19 and TRBJ1-2; no clear D gene. V shed 4 bases and J shed 2 bases, with 11 bases lying between them. The CDR3 has 14 residues. The germline CDR1 and CDR2 sequences are LNHDA and SQIVND (reference sequence). CDR3 residues: CASSTPRKNYGYTF. The CDR3 bases are TGTGCCAGTAGTACTCCCAGGAAAAACTATGGCTACACCTTC.

The genes are TRBV10-2 and TRBJ2-3, with 9 bases lining up with TRBD1. The J segment lost 4 bases and the V segment lost 4 bases, leaving 9 bases of the junction unmatched. The germline gives CDR1 WSHSY, CDR2 SAAADI. The CDR3 totals 16 residues. CDR3 residues: CASSAPGQGLPDTQYF. CDR3 sequence (DNA): TGCGCCAGCAGTGCGCCGGGACAGGGTCTGCCAGATACGCAGTATTTT.

This clone was observed a handful of times. The chain joins TRBV7-9 to TRBJ1-1; D is perhaps TRBD1 (6 bases). V was shortened by 5 bases and J by 0 bases, with 13 bases between the two germline ends. Germline V gene data show CDR1 as SEHNR and CDR2 as FQNEAQ (reference sequence). CDR3 size: 15 residues. This chain's CDR3 is CASSRIQGLNTEAFF. Here the CDR3 DNA reads TGTGCCAGCAGCCGCATACAGGGACTGAACACTGAAGCTTTCTTT. Supplemented by reference TRBV7-9 and TRBJ1-1, the full variable domain reads DTGVSQNPRHKITKRGQNVTFRCDPISEHNRLYWYRQTLGQGPEFLTYFQNEAQLEKSRLLSDRFSAERPKGSFSTLEIQRTEQGDSAMYLCASSRIQGLNTEAFFGQGTRLTVV.

This clone has only a few counts. The chain combines TRBV13 with TRBJ1-2, with unresolved D. Trimming took off 5 bases at V and 3 bases at J, with 10 bases between the two ends. Germline CDR1 is PRHDT and CDR2 is FYEKMQ (reference sequence). The CDR3 consists of 13 residues. This CDR3 reads CASSPVMDYGYTF. The DNA of the CDR3 is TGTGCCAGCAGCCCAGTTATGGACTATGGCTACACCTTC.

The rearrangement joins TRBV11-2 to TRBJ1-1; perhaps TRBD1 as D (6 bases). Germline lookup yields CDR1 SGHAT and CDR2 FQNNGV. The V gene lost 5 bases and the J gene lost 1 base, with 20 bases spanning the gap. This CDR3 is 17 amino acids long. For the CDR3, the DNA is TGTGCCAGCAGCCTCGGACACAGGGCCCGATGGAACACTGAAGCTTTCTTT. The encoded protein is CASSLGHRARWNTEAFF.